This T cell receptor (beta chain) was found in a study of cytomegalovirus exposure and HLA in healthy donors. Nominally healthy donors were sampled, though unrecorded immune exposures were likely. Comments on this clone: Its antigen is still unknown.

The PCR made use of 60 Vbeta and 13 Jbeta primers. Generated by immunoSEQ multiplex PCR, the TCRdb table keeps only in-frame clones and is missing some. The sample comprises fewer than 150,000 clones, 70% to 85% of which are singletons, and around 5.2% rests with the top ten. There are 15 residues in the CDR3. Trimming shortened V by 6 bases and J by 0 bases, and 12 bases separated the two germline ends. Germline CDR1 reads SGHTA; CDR2 reads FQGNSA. Overall study findings and caveats: A later analysis showed HLA-associated TCR beta chains outstripping equally common others in clonal expansion.

The gene calls are TRBV7-2 and TRBJ1-3; a weak D match, TRBD1 (6 bases). This TCR derives from a man aged 50 to 59 in good health and CMV-seropositive. Sequenced: PBMCs. The DNA of the CDR3 is TGTGCCAGCAGAACGGACAGAAACTCTGGAAACACCATATATTTT. Amino acid sequence: CASRTDRNSGNTIYF.